Shown below are 3 T cell receptor beta chains from a single sample sequenced in a study of vaccination and CD4 T cells after COVID-19. Cultured CD4+ T cells had their DNA profiled by the Oncomine TCR Beta short-read assay. MiXCR, run by TCRdb on the PCR reads, gives a single entry per CDR3 protein. The table shows roughly 14,000 distinct CDR3 sequences, with about three fifths occurring only once. Their antigen targets remain unknown. The sample's treatment: roughly ten-day PBMC culture with coronavirus spike peptide pools or control peptides (ViraFEST assay). The sample comprised CD4+ T cells from blood, cultured in vitro. The receptors were sampled from a human donor who had recovered from COVID-19.

V usage is TRBV28 and J usage is TRBJ1-6, with no clear D. This CDR3 is 16 amino acids long. The germline CDR1 and CDR2 sequences are MDHEN and SYDVKM. V was pared by 5 bases and J by 0 bases, with 11 bases between. CDR3 protein: CASSLPGSSYNSPLHF. In nucleotides, the CDR3 is TGTGCCAGCAGTCTACCTGGGAGCTCCTATAATTCACCCCTCCACTTT. The entire variable domain, with the rest obtained from reference TRBV28 and TRBJ1-6, is as follows: DVKVTQSSRYLVKRTGEKVFLECVQDMDHENMFWYRQDPGLGLRLIYFSYDVKMKEKGDIPEGYSVSREKKERFSLILESASTNQTSMYLCASSLPGSSYNSPLHFGNGTRLTVT.

This clonotype came up a few times. This rearrangement joins TRBV15 to TRBJ2-6; possibly TRBD1 for D (6 bases). This CDR3 comprises 15 residues. Trimming cost V 0 bases and J 3 bases, with 6 bases left between them. In germline, CDR1 is LNHNV, CDR2 YYDKDF (reference sequence). For the CDR3, the DNA is TGTGCCACCAGCAGAGACAGGGGTGGGGCCAACGTCCTGACTTTC. This encodes CATSRDRGGANVLTF.

The chain joins TRBV15 to TRBJ2-7; D is undetermined. The germline V and J ends were trimmed by 2 bases and 6 bases, with 14 bases remaining between them. The CDR3 is 14 amino acids. Germline assignment: CDR1 LNHNV and CDR2 YYDKDF (reference sequence). The CDR3 here is CATSRLRSSGEQYF. CDR3 coding DNA: TGTGCCACCAGCAGACTCCGATCTTCGGGCGAGCAGTACTTC.